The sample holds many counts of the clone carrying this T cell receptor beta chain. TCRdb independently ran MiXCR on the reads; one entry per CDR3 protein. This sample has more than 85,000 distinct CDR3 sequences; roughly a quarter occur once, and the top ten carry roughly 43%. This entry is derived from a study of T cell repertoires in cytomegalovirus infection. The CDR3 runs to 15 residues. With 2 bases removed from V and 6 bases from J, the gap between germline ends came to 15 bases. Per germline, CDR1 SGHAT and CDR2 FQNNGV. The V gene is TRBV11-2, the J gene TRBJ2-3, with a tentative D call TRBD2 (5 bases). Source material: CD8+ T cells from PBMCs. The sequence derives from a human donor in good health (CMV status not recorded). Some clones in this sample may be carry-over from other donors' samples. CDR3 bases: TGTGCCAGCAGCTTAACGAGGAAGACTATGGATACGCAGTATTTT. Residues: CASSLTRKTMDTQYF.